What follows are 20 T cell receptor beta chains derived from one specimen sequenced in a study of blood T cell repertoires in COVID-19. Sequencing used immunoSEQ multiplex PCR; TCRdb keeps in-frame clones, though not all of them. The top ten hold 1.5% to 2% of the sample, which has approximately 240,000 clones, around nine tenths seen once. The source material was PBMCs or T cells enriched from blood (not recorded which). These receptors were taken from a woman younger than 35 who had recovered from COVID-19.

J is TRBJ1-2 and V is TRBV6-1, with TRBD1 as a possible D gene (6 bases). Germline loops: CDR1 MNHNS, CDR2 SASEGT. V lost 3 bases and J 6 bases, leaving 11 bases between the germline ends. This CDR3 spans 13 amino acids. CDR3 in amino acids: CASSDFRGHGYTF. The CDR3 region has the DNA TGTGCCAGCAGTGATTTCAGGGGTCATGGCTACACCTTC.

V is TRBV9 and J is TRBJ1-1, with 7 bases identical to TRBD1. The CDR3 is 14 residues long. Germline V lookup: CDR1 SGDLS, CDR2 YYNGEE. Trimming took 3 bases from V and 0 from J; bases not matched to a gene: 2. The CDR3 spells CASSGGGVNTEAFF. In DNA form, the CDR3 reads TGTGCCAGCAGCGGAGGGGGCGTGAACACTGAAGCTTTCTTT.

The V gene is TRBV5-4, the J gene TRBJ2-3; 12 positions agree with TRBD2. V trimming: 2 bases; J trimming: 6 bases; junction bases outside the gene matches: 4. The germline gives CDR1 SGHNT, CDR2 YYREEE (reference sequence). The CDR3 has 15 residues. CDR3 sequence (DNA): TGTGCCAGCAGCTTAACTAGCGGGGGGAGGGATACGCAGTATTTT. Its protein product is CASSLTSGGRDTQYF.

CDR3 loop: CASSQDCRTLGGELFF. The CDR3 DNA is TGTGCCAGCAGCCAAGATTGTCGGACATTGGGCGGGGAGCTGTTTTTT. The rearrangement joins TRBV3-1 (or the pseudogene TRBV3-2) to TRBJ2-2; D might be TRBD1 (5 bases). This CDR3 spans 16 amino acids. CDR1 LGHDT and CDR2 YNNKEL come from the germline V gene (reference sequence). The V end was cut by 0 bases, the J end by 7 bases, with 15 bases between.

This chain connects TRBV20-1 to TRBJ1-1, with D possibly TRBD1 on 5 matching bases. The CDR3 sequence is 10 residues long. Germline CDR1 and CDR2: DFQATT and SNEGSKA (reference sequence). Trimming pared 6 bases from V and 5 bases from J, leaving 7 bases between. The CDR3 sequence is CSAKGTEAFF. The DNA of the CDR3 is TGCAGTGCGAAGGGGACTGAAGCTTTCTTT.

This clone has just one count. The chain recombines TRBV15 with TRBJ1-2; TRBD1 is a possible D gene (6 bases). The V and J ends lost 9 bases and 12 bases respectively, with 17 bases between them. This CDR3 comprises 11 residues. Per germline, CDR1 LNHNV and CDR2 YYDKDF (reference sequence). The CDR3 nucleotides read TGTGCCACGAAGGACAGCGGCGGGCACACCTTC. This encodes CATKDSGGHTF. Using reference TRBV15 and TRBJ1-2 for the parts outside the CDR3, the full variable domain is DAMVIQNPRYQVTQFGKPVTLSCSQTLNHNVMYWYQQKSSQAPKLLFHYYDKDFNNEADTPDNFQSRRPNTSFCFLDIRSPGLGDTAMYLCATKDSGGHTFGSGTRLTVV.

The J gene is TRBJ1-6, the V gene TRBV6-1, with D tentatively TRBD1 (6 bases). The CDR3 length is 19 residues. Germline CDR1 MNHNS, CDR2 SASEGT. V lost 3 bases and J lost 7, with 25 bases in between. Here the CDR3 DNA reads TGTGCCAGCAGTGAGGGGGTGCTGGGGACACAAATGGGCAATTCACCCCTCCACTTT. This encodes CASSEGVLGTQMGNSPLHF.

The chain links TRBV7-9 to TRBJ1-6; 7 nucleotides align to TRBD1. CDR1 SEHNR and CDR2 FQNEAQ come from the germline V gene (reference sequence). Trimming removed 3 bases from V and 6 bases from J; junction bases left unmatched: 2. This CDR3 region has 14 residues. The CDR3 DNA reads TGTGCCAGCAGCTTGGGGACAGCTAATTCACCCCTCCACTTT. The encoded protein is CASSLGTANSPLHF.

There are a few counts of this clone. The V call is TRBV6-5, the J call TRBJ2-7; 7 nucleotides line up with TRBD2. In germline, CDR1 is MNHEY, CDR2 SVGAGI. The CDR3 covers 15 residues. The V gene end was trimmed by 7 bases and the J gene end by 2 bases; junction bases not matched to a gene: 11. CDR3 in DNA: TGTGCCAGCACCTTTCATGGCGGGAGACCCTACGAGCAGTACTTC. Amino acids: CASTFHGGRPYEQYF.

The chain carries TRBV7-2 and TRBJ2-5; 8 positions agree with TRBD2. The CDR3 sequence is 15 residues long. Trimming took 1 base from V and 2 from J; bases not matched to a gene: 3. Germline V gives CDR1 SGHTA, CDR2 FQGNSA. The CDR3 nucleotides read TGTGCCAGCAGCTTAGGCCTAGCGGGTCAAGAGACCCAGTACTTC. Its translation: CASSLGLAGQETQYF.

The chain combines TRBV10-3 with TRBJ1-6, with 8 nucleotides matching TRBD1. CDR3 size: 14 residues. CDR1 and CDR2 (germline): ENHRY, SYGVKD. V trimming: 4 bases; J trimming: 6 bases; junction bases outside the gene matches: 2. This CDR3 is CAISGQGSNSPLHF. DNA for the CDR3: TGTGCCATCAGTGGACAGGGGTCTAATTCACCCCTCCACTTT.

The chain uses TRBV2 and TRBJ1-6; no reliable D call. CDR3 length equals 12 residues. In germline, CDR1 is SNHLY, CDR2 FYNNEI. Trimming cost V 6 bases and J 13 bases, with 13 bases left between them. The CDR3 DNA sequence: TGTGCCAGCAGAACCCCTTCGGGGCCCCTCCACTTT. Its translation: CASRTPSGPLHF. The full variable domain, its missing parts supplied by reference TRBV2 and TRBJ1-6, is EPEVTQTPSHQVTQMGQEVILRCVPISNHLYFYWYRQILGQKVEFLVSFYNNEISEKSEIFDDQFSVERPDGSNFTLKIRSTKLEDSAMYFCASRTPSGPLHFGNGTRLTVT.

The chain recombines TRBV6-2 or TRBV6-3 with TRBJ1-1; 7 nucleotides agree with TRBD1. The CDR3 sequence is 13 residues long. Germline CDR1 is MNHEY and CDR2 is SVGEGT. The trim removed 0 bases at V and 10 bases at J, leaving 5 bases unmatched. The CDR3 bases are TGTGCCAGCAGTTACTCGAAGGGGGCGGTAGCTTTCTTT. Its translation: CASSYSKGAVAFF.

The rearrangement links TRBV4-3 to TRBJ1-1; weak D call: TRBD1 (5 bases). Trimming removed 0 bases from V and 4 bases from J, with 15 bases in between. The CDR3 length is 16 residues. The germline V gene has CDR1 LGHNA and CDR2 YSLEER. CDR3 in DNA: TGCGCCAGCAGCCAAGATATAGGGGCTACGGGCACTGAAGCTTTCTTT. Amino acids: CASSQDIGATGTEAFF.

V is TRBV28 and J is TRBJ2-7, with D unclear. CDR3 size: 12 residues. Germline CDR1 and CDR2: MDHEN and SYDVKM. Trimming cost V 8 bases and J 5 bases, with 13 bases left between them. CDR3 bases: TGTGCCAGCTGGAGTAGGCCGGACGAGCAGTACTTC. It is translated as CASWSRPDEQYF.

V is TRBV7-9 and J is TRBJ1-4; D is uncertain. Looked up from germline, CDR1 is SEHNR and CDR2 is FQNEAQ (reference sequence). The CDR3 is 14 residues long. V lost 1 base and J 4 bases, leaving 7 bases between the germline ends. DNA for the CDR3: TGTGCCAGCAGCTTAGTGGGCCTTAATGAAAAACTGTTTTTT. This translates into CASSLVGLNEKLFF.

The gene calls are TRBV6-1 and TRBJ1-5; 10 bases are a match to TRBD1. The CDR3 runs 16 residues. The germline V gene has CDR1 MNHNS and CDR2 SASEGT. V shed 1 base and J 3 bases; nucleotides not matched to a gene: 3. The CDR3 loop reads CASSEGTGGINQPQHF. The CDR3 DNA reads TGTGCCAGCAGTGAAGGGACAGGGGGAATCAATCAGCCCCAGCATTTT.

The chain links TRBV9 to TRBJ1-4; 11 bases are shared with TRBD1. After removal of 4 bases from V and 8 bases from J, the junction contained 7 bases not matched to a gene. CDR3 length: 15 amino acids. In germline, CDR1 is SGDLS, CDR2 YYNGEE. As DNA, the CDR3 is TGTGCCAGCAGCCCACACCGGGACAGGGGGGAAAAACTGTTTTTT. Protein product: CASSPHRDRGEKLFF.

This chain connects TRBV7-3 to TRBJ1-1; D perhaps matches TRBD1 (6 bases). Trimming pared 4 bases from V and 3 bases from J, leaving 9 bases between. CDR1 and CDR2 (germline): SGHTA, FQGTGA. CDR3 length: 13 amino acids. In DNA form, the CDR3 reads TGTGCCAGCAGCTCAGGGGACGACACTGAAGCTTTCTTT. Translation gives CASSSGDDTEAFF.

The chain has TRBV19 and TRBJ1-2; 10 nucleotides line up with TRBD1. The CDR3 runs to 17 residues. Per the germline V gene, CDR1 is LNHDA and CDR2 is SQIVND (reference sequence). V trimming: 4 bases; J trimming: 0 bases; junction bases outside the gene matches: 8. The DNA for the CDR3 is TGTGCCAGTAGTACACCGGGACAGGGGATAGCTAACTATGGCTACACCTTC. It encodes CASSTPGQGIANYGYTF.